This T cell receptor beta chain was obtained from a study of cytomegalovirus exposure and HLA in healthy donors. Study findings and constraints: Later analysis associated a missense DCLRE1C variant with TCR beta V- and J-gene trimming.

About this clone: Its antigen remains unidentified.

Amplification used 60 Vbeta primers and 13 Jbeta primers. Generated by immunoSEQ multiplex PCR, the TCRdb table keeps only in-frame clones and is missing some. The sample records 150,000 to 180,000 clones, more than 75% being singletons. The CDR3 loop spans 15 amino acids. The J segment lost 4 bases and the V segment lost 2 bases, leaving 5 bases of the junction unmatched. CDR1 SGHTA and CDR2 FQGTGA come from the germline V gene. V usage is TRBV7-3 and J usage is TRBJ1-1; 9 positions agree with TRBD1. Sequenced sample: PBMCs. The clonotype was recovered from a man aged 30 to 39 in good health and CMV-seropositive. CDR3 sequence: CASSLGTGRGTEAFF. The CDR3 coding sequence is TGTGCCAGCAGCTTAGGGACAGGGCGTGGCACTGAAGCTTTCTTT.